Shown below are 26 T cell receptor beta chains from a single sample sequenced in a study of T cells in narcolepsy. Libraries were prepared by immunoSEQ multiplex PCR; TCRdb keeps only in-frame clonotypes and omits some of them. The sample lists some 20,000 clones; around 83% were seen once. Sequenced input: memory (CD45RA-) CD4+ T cells from blood. Receptors originate from a human donor in good health.

The V call is TRBV18, the J call TRBJ2-5, with D unresolved. Germline V lookup: CDR1 KGHSH, CDR2 LQKENI. The CDR3 is 12 amino acids. Trimming stripped 4 bases from V and 3 bases from J, with 6 bases between. CDR3 protein: CASSRKKETQYF. CDR3 DNA: TGTGCCAGCTCACGAAAAAAAGAGACCCAGTACTTC.

This chain connects TRBV7-2 to TRBJ2-3; 11 positions agree with TRBD2. This CDR3 contains 14 residues. Losses at the gene ends were 3 bases for V and 4 bases for J; bases not matched to a gene: 0. Germline lookup yields CDR1 SGHTA and CDR2 FQGNSA. The CDR3 DNA reads as TGTGCCAGCAGCTTGGGACTAGCGGCAGATACGCAGTATTTT. Translating it yields CASSLGLAADTQYF.

The chain combines TRBV28 with TRBJ2-7, with D perhaps matching TRBD1 (6 bases). The CDR3 totals 14 residues. The ends were cut back, 6 bases at V and 3 bases at J, with 15 bases in the middle. CDR1 and CDR2 from the germline V gene are MDHEN and SYDVKM. CDR3 coding DNA: TGTGCCAGCAGCCCCATCCGGGACAACTACGAGCAGTACTTC. This gives the protein CASSPIRDNYEQYF.

The chain is built from TRBV2 and TRBJ1-5, with D unclear. The CDR3 is 16 residues long. Trimming pared 4 bases from V and 2 bases from J, leaving 15 bases between. Per the germline V gene, CDR1 is SNHLY and CDR2 is FYNNEI. The CDR3 spells CASSGTGTSGNQPQHF. The CDR3 bases are TGTGCCAGCAGTGGAACCGGAACTTCAGGCAATCAGCCCCAGCATTTT.

V gene TRBV5-1 combines with J gene TRBJ2-7, with TRBD1 matching 8 bases. There are 15 residues in the CDR3. Germline V gene data show CDR1 as SGHRS and CDR2 as YFSETQ. Unmatched junction bases numbered 7, after V lost 1 base and J lost 4 bases. CDR3 residues: CASSLSQGASYEQYF. For the CDR3, the DNA is TGCGCCAGCAGCTTGTCGCAGGGGGCGAGTTACGAGCAGTACTTC.

The chain combines TRBV9 with TRBJ2-1; D uncertain. Germline V gene sequence: CDR1 SGDLS, CDR2 YYNGEE. The length of the CDR3 is 14 residues. V shed 3 bases and J shed 8 bases, with 15 bases lying between them. CDR3 protein: CASSARLGRDEQFF. The CDR3 DNA reads TGTGCCAGCAGCGCCCGTTTAGGCCGCGATGAGCAGTTCTTC.

This clone was seen once. The V gene is TRBV6-1, the J gene TRBJ1-5, with 7 bases matching TRBD1. CDR1 MNHNS and CDR2 SASEGT come from the germline V gene. The CDR3 length is 16 residues. Germline trimming cut 4 bases from V and 4 bases from J; bases unmatched to any gene: 10. CDR3: CASSGALTGSNQPQHF. The CDR3 DNA reads TGTGCCAGCAGTGGAGCCTTGACAGGGTCTAATCAGCCCCAGCATTTT.

V usage is TRBV6-6 and J usage is TRBJ1-3; D unresolved. Germline V gene lookup returns CDR1 MNHNY and CDR2 SVGAGI (reference sequence). The CDR3 has 14 residues. Trimming pared 2 bases from V and 0 bases from J, leaving 5 bases between. The CDR3 coding sequence is TGTGCCAGCAGTTACCTGGACTCTGGAAACACCATATATTTT. Protein sequence: CASSYLDSGNTIYF.

The J gene is TRBJ2-7, the V gene TRBV4-3; D might be TRBD1 (6 bases). The CDR3 loop spans 15 amino acids. The V and J ends lost 2 bases and 2 bases respectively, with 13 bases between them. Germline CDR1 is LGHNA and CDR2 is YSLEER. The CDR3: CASSQSPTGAYEQYF. The CDR3 DNA follows: TGCGCCAGCAGCCAATCCCCGACAGGAGCCTACGAGCAGTACTTC.

V gene TRBV7-2 combines with J gene TRBJ2-1; perhaps TRBD2 as D (5 bases). The CDR3 runs to 14 residues. V was trimmed by 5 bases and J by 5 bases, leaving 13 bases between them. The germline V gene has CDR1 SGHTA and CDR2 FQGNSA. CDR3 loop: CASSRETKHNEQFF. The DNA of the CDR3 is TGTGCCAGCAGCAGGGAGACGAAGCACAATGAGCAGTTCTTC.

The chain couples TRBV7-8 to TRBJ1-6; no clear D. This CDR3 is 16 amino acids long. With 5 bases removed from V and 6 bases from J, the gap between germline ends came to 17 bases. Germline loops: CDR1 SGHVS, CDR2 FQNEAQ. The DNA of the CDR3 is TGTGCCAGCAGCCCAGGACCTTTGTGGGGTAATTCACCCCTCCACTTT. Amino acid sequence: CASSPGPLWGNSPLHF.

This chain links TRBV1 with TRBJ2-2; the table's TRBD2 call for D was not verified on the DNA. TRBV1 is termed a pseudogene. The CDR3 loop spans 17 amino acids. The CDR3 nucleotides are TGCACCAGCAGCCAAGATTTCGGAACTCGACTCTACGGGGAGCTGTTTTTT. Its protein product is CTSSQDFGTRLYGELFF.

The CDR3 bases are TGTGCCAGCAGCCCGGACAGGGGCACTGAAGCTTTCTTT. Its protein product is CASSPDRGTEAFF. The V gene is TRBV11-2, the J gene TRBJ1-1; TRBD1 agrees at 9 bases. The ends lost 5 bases at V and 4 bases at J; junction bases unmatched: 2. Per the germline V gene, CDR1 is SGHAT and CDR2 is FQNNGV. This CDR3 comprises 13 residues.

This clone was seen more than once but under ten times. The rearrangement uses TRBV6-5 and TRBJ2-3, with 8 bases lining up with TRBD1. V dropped 6 bases and J dropped 4; count of bases not matched to a gene: 6. The germline V gene encodes CDR1 MNHEY and CDR2 SVGAGI. CDR3 length: 14 residues. CDR3 protein: CASRSQTGADTQYF. The CDR3 coding sequence is TGTGCCAGCAGATCCCAGACAGGGGCAGATACGCAGTATTTT.

The chain links TRBV5-5 to TRBJ2-7; the match to TRBD2 covers 9 bases. The ends lost 2 bases at V and 5 bases at J; junction bases unmatched: 8. The CDR3 is made up of 15 amino acids. Germline V CDR1 and CDR2: SGHKS, YYEKEE (reference sequence). CDR3 in amino acids: CASSFMTSGMDEQYF. The CDR3 DNA sequence: TGTGCCAGCAGCTTTATGACTAGCGGTATGGACGAGCAGTACTTC.

This clone was picked up one time. This chain links TRBV11-2 with TRBJ2-3; 11 bases map to TRBD1. The V segment lost 5 bases and the J segment 8 bases; nucleotides outside the gene matches: 3. Germline CDR1 reads SGHAT; CDR2 reads FQNNGV. The CDR3 spans 13 residues. The CDR3 region is CASSPGQGATQYF. The CDR3 bases are TGTGCCAGCAGCCCCGGACAGGGGGCTACGCAGTATTTT.

The chain combines TRBV6-5 with TRBJ1-1, with unresolved D. Germline V lookup: CDR1 MNHEY, CDR2 SVGAGI. This CDR3 is 14 amino acids long. Trimming cost V 0 bases and J 0 bases, with 5 bases left between them. This chain's CDR3 is CASSYSGLNTEAFF. For the CDR3, the DNA is TGTGCCAGCAGTTACTCGGGCCTGAACACTGAAGCTTTCTTT.

About this clone itself: A read error may produce the germline difference seen at one junction end. Here the CDR3 reads CASSLAGTGSNEQLF. The CDR3 DNA sequence: TGTGCCAGCAGCTTAGCAGGGACAGGGAGCAATGAGCAGCTCTTC. The chain combines TRBV7-2 with TRBJ2-1; 9 bases agree with TRBD1. The germline CDR1 and CDR2 sequences are SGHTA and FQGNSA. CDR3 length equals 15 residues. Filled out from reference TRBV7-2 and TRBJ2-1, the complete variable domain reads GAGVSQSPSNKVTEKGKDVELRCDPISGHTALYWYRQSLGQGLEFLIYFQGNSAPDKSGLPSDRFSAERTGGSVSTLTIQRTQQEDSAVYLCASSLAGTGSNEQLFGPGTRLTVL.

The V call is TRBV5-1, the J call TRBJ1-5; D unresolved. Germline V gene sequence: CDR1 SGHRS, CDR2 YFSETQ. The CDR3 covers 14 residues. With 2 bases removed from V and 7 bases from J, the gap between germline ends came to 13 bases. As DNA, the CDR3 is TGCGCCAGCAGCTTATCGGGTTTGGAGCAGCCCCAGCATTTT. Protein product: CASSLSGLEQPQHF.

In its sample, this clone was seen once. The rearrangement uses TRBV28 and TRBJ2-7; D unclear. There are 12 residues in the CDR3. Germline V gene sequence: CDR1 MDHEN, CDR2 SYDVKM. V was shortened by 8 bases and J by 3 bases, with 11 bases between the two germline ends. CDR3 sequence (DNA): TGTGCCAGCTCTGGCAGAAACTACGAGCAGTACTTC. This sequence encodes CASSGRNYEQYF.

This clone is deemed medium-sized. The gene calls are TRBV6-6 and TRBJ2-1; weak D call: TRBD1 (6 bases). The germline gives CDR1 MNHNY, CDR2 SVGAGI (reference sequence). The CDR3 contains 12 residues. V lost 8 bases and J lost 10, with 15 bases in between. The CDR3 nucleotides are TGTGCCAGCCGCCGGGCGGACAGCGAGCAGTTCTTC. Its translation is CASRRADSEQFF.

This chain joins TRBV4-2 and TRBJ1-6; D ambiguous. Trimming pared 0 bases from V and 5 bases from J, leaving 5 bases between. Germline CDR1 LGHNA, CDR2 YNFKEQ. The CDR3 extends over 14 amino acids. The CDR3 DNA sequence: TGTGCCAGCAGCCAAGATACGAATAATTCACCCCTCCACTTT. Translated: CASSQDTNNSPLHF.

V gene TRBV20-1 combines with J gene TRBJ2-3; D unclear. Germline assignment: CDR1 DFQATT and CDR2 SNEGSKA (reference sequence). The CDR3 contains 11 residues. Deletions cut 5 bases from V and 4 bases from J, with 7 bases between. The CDR3 protein is CSAPRADTQYF. CDR3 DNA sequence: TGCAGTGCTCCTCGGGCAGATACGCAGTATTTT.

The chain combines TRBV5-1 with TRBJ1-3; D gene unclear. V shed 0 bases and J shed 8 bases, with 12 bases lying between them. This CDR3 region has 14 residues. Germline values: CDR1 SGHRS, CDR2 YFSETQ. CDR3 nucleotide sequence: TGCGCCAGCAGCTTGGAGACCTCCTCTGACACCATATATTTT. Its translation: CASSLETSSDTIYF. Complete variable domain (other parts from reference TRBV5-1 and TRBJ1-3): KAGVTQTPRYLIKTRGQQVTLSCSPISGHRSVSWYQQTPGQGLQFLFEYFSETQRNKGNFPGRFSGRQFSNSRSEMNVSTLELGDSALYLCASSLETSSDTIYFGEGSWLTVV.

This chain connects TRBV7-8 to TRBJ2-5; 7 nucleotides line up with TRBD2. Losses at the gene ends were 1 base for V and 2 bases for J; bases not matched to a gene: 10. CDR3 size: 17 residues. Germline V gene lookup returns CDR1 SGHVS and CDR2 FQNEAQ. Here the CDR3 reads CASSLGGGNIKQETQYF. CDR3 bases: TGTGCCAGCAGCTTAGGGGGGGGAAACATAAAGCAAGAGACCCAGTACTTC.

This clone was seen a single time. V and J are TRBV2 and TRBJ2-1, with D perhaps TRBD2 (6 bases). CDR3 length equals 10 residues. V was trimmed by 8 bases and J by 13 bases, leaving 12 bases between them. The germline CDR1 and CDR2 sequences are SNHLY and FYNNEI. The CDR3 bases are TGTGCCAGCGGAGGGACGGAACAGTTCTTC. This codes for CASGGTEQFF.